Listed below are T cell receptor beta chains from one sample, sequenced in a study of T-cell reconstitution after alpha-beta-depleted transplantation in children. A single record per CDR3 protein comes from TCRdb applying MiXCR to the PCR reads. The sample yields about 980,000 distinct CDR3 sequences, 25% to 30% seen once. The material sequenced was PBMCs, mostly from graft donor cells, taken 360 days after TCRalphabeta/CD19-depleted stem cell transplant. The receptors were gathered from a boy under two years old who had a stem cell transplant for SCID, so the T cells may come from the graft donor. CDR3s include the opening cysteine and the closing phenylalanine or tryptophan. The order of the fields is D gene, V gene, J gene, clone size, CDR3 DNA, CDR3 protein. D genes are given only for firm matches. Size values are once, few and many counts, or a class for expanded clones, and some rows have none.

D gene: TRBD2
V gene: TRBV6-1
J gene: TRBJ2-1
clone size: .
CDR3 DNA: TGTGCCAGCAGCTTTCAACCTGCGGGGGGGGACAATGAGCAGTTCTTC
CDR3 protein: CASSFQPAGGDNEQFF

D gene: .
V gene: TRBV24-1
J gene: TRBJ1-5
clone size: .
CDR3 DNA: TGTGCCACTCGGGAGAGGGAGAATCAGCCCCAGCATTTT
CDR3 protein: CATRERENQPQHF

D gene: .
V gene: TRBV7-6
J gene: TRBJ2-7
clone size: few
CDR3 DNA: TGTGCCAGCAGCTTAGCGGGGGGCCCCGACGAGCAGTACTTC
CDR3 protein: CASSLAGGPDEQYF

D gene: TRBD1
V gene: TRBV12-3/TRBV12-4
J gene: TRBJ1-5
clone size: few
CDR3 DNA: TGTGCCAGCCGGACAGGGTCAAGCAATCAGCCCCAGCATTTT
CDR3 protein: CASRTGSSNQPQHF

D gene: .
V gene: TRBV7-2
J gene: TRBJ2-2
clone size: .
CDR3 DNA: TGTGCCAGTATACAGGGGAACACCGGGGAGCTGTTTTTT
CDR3 protein: CASIQGNTGELFF

D gene: .
V gene: TRBV7-9
J gene: TRBJ1-6
clone size: .
CDR3 DNA: TGTGCCAGCAGCTTAAGCGCGGCCAGGGGTGGTTCACCCCTCCACTTT
CDR3 protein: CASSLSAARGGSPLHF

D gene: .
V gene: TRBV5-1
J gene: TRBJ2-7
clone size: few
CDR3 DNA: TGCGCCAGCAGCTTTATATGGGCGAGCTCCTACGAGCAGTACTTC
CDR3 protein: CASSFIWASSYEQYF

D gene: TRBD1
V gene: TRBV5-6
J gene: TRBJ2-7
clone size: few
CDR3 DNA: TGTGCCAGCAGCCCGCTAGGACAGGGGAGCTACGAGCAGTACTTC
CDR3 protein: CASSPLGQGSYEQYF

D gene: .
V gene: TRBV20-1
J gene: TRBJ2-1
clone size: few
CDR3 DNA: TGCAGTGCCGGACAGCAGTTCTTC
CDR3 protein: CSAGQQFF

D gene: .
V gene: TRBV15
J gene: TRBJ2-7
clone size: .
CDR3 DNA: TGTGCCACCAGCAGAGATCCTCAGGGACAGCAGTACTTC
CDR3 protein: CATSRDPQGQQYF

D gene: .
V gene: TRBV5-6
J gene: TRBJ2-7
clone size: few
CDR3 DNA: TGTGCCAGCAGCTTGTTACGCCAGGGGGGATACGAGCAGTACTTC
CDR3 protein: CASSLLRQGGYEQYF

D gene: .
V gene: TRBV20-1
J gene: TRBJ1-6
clone size: few
CDR3 DNA: TGCAGTGCTAGAGATAGCGAGGCCAGCTCCTATAATTCACCCCTCCACTTT
CDR3 protein: CSARDSEASSYNSPLHF

D gene: TRBD1
V gene: TRBV4-1
J gene: TRBJ2-7
clone size: few
CDR3 DNA: TGCGCCAGCAGCCACGGGACAGGGTACTACGAGCAGTACTTC
CDR3 protein: CASSHGTGYYEQYF

D gene: .
V gene: TRBV5-5
J gene: TRBJ2-5
clone size: .
CDR3 DNA: TGTGCCAGCAGCTTGGAATGGGTTCAGGAGACCCAGTACTTC
CDR3 protein: CASSLEWVQETQYF

D gene: TRBD1
V gene: TRBV20-1
J gene: TRBJ1-1
clone size: few
CDR3 DNA: TGCAGTGTTGGTAACAGGGGGAACACTGAAGCTTTCTTT
CDR3 protein: CSVGNRGNTEAFF

D gene: .
V gene: TRBV20-1
J gene: TRBJ1-4
clone size: few
CDR3 DNA: TGCAGTGTGAGTCGGCCAGGGCAGGAAAAACTGTTTTTT
CDR3 protein: CSVSRPGQEKLFF

D gene: .
V gene: TRBV15
J gene: TRBJ2-2
clone size: .
CDR3 DNA: TGTGCCACCTCAAGTGAGAAGGGGCCCAGCGGGGAGCTGTTTTTT
CDR3 protein: CATSSEKGPSGELFF

D gene: .
V gene: TRBV18
J gene: TRBJ2-1
clone size: many
CDR3 DNA: TGTGCCAGCTCACCGGTGACACGGACCGGGAATGAGCAGTTCTTC
CDR3 protein: CASSPVTRTGNEQFF

D gene: .
V gene: TRBV27
J gene: TRBJ1-4
clone size: .
CDR3 DNA: TGTGCCAGCAGTATACTGATGCCGATAGGGGACAATGAAAAACTGTTTTTT
CDR3 protein: CASSILMPIGDNEKLFF

D gene: .
V gene: TRBV5-1
J gene: TRBJ2-1
clone size: once
CDR3 DNA: TGCGCCAGCAGCTTGGATGGGGCAGTCTCCTACAATGAGCAGTTCTTC
CDR3 protein: CASSLDGAVSYNEQFF

D gene: .
V gene: TRBV4-2
J gene: TRBJ2-1
clone size: few
CDR3 DNA: TGTGCCAGCAGCCAAGTTGTGGGACTCTCATACAATGAGCAGTTCTTC
CDR3 protein: CASSQVVGLSYNEQFF

D gene: .
V gene: TRBV18
J gene: TRBJ1-1
clone size: .
CDR3 DNA: TGTGCCAGCTCACCGACAGACACCTCCTTCCCTGAAGCTTTCTTT
CDR3 protein: CASSPTDTSFPEAFF

D gene: TRBD1
V gene: TRBV6-1
J gene: TRBJ2-7
clone size: .
CDR3 DNA: TGTGCCAGCAGCCCTATCGTCCGCCGGGACAGGGGGGACGAGCAGTACTTC
CDR3 protein: CASSPIVRRDRGDEQYF

D gene: TRBD2
V gene: TRBV28
J gene: TRBJ2-7
clone size: .
CDR3 DNA: TGTGCCAGCAGAGTTATAGGACTAGCGGGGCCAAGCTCCTACGAGCAGTACTTC
CDR3 protein: CASRVIGLAGPSSYEQYF

D gene: .
V gene: TRBV10-3
J gene: TRBJ1-1
clone size: few
CDR3 DNA: TGTGCCATCAGGACAGTGAACACTGAAGCTTTCTTT
CDR3 protein: CAIRTVNTEAFF

D gene: .
V gene: TRBV7-9
J gene: TRBJ1-1
clone size: many
CDR3 DNA: TGTGCCAGCAGCGCGGGGTGGGGGGACGACACTGAAGCTTTCTTT
CDR3 protein: CASSAGWGDDTEAFF

D gene: TRBD1
V gene: TRBV5-5
J gene: TRBJ1-1
clone size: .
CDR3 DNA: TGTGCCAGCAGCTGGGACAGAAATGAAGCTTTCTTT
CDR3 protein: CASSWDRNEAFF

D gene: .
V gene: TRBV6-1
J gene: TRBJ1-5
clone size: .
CDR3 DNA: TGTGCCAGCAGTCGGACATGGAGGAATCAGCCCCAGCATTTT
CDR3 protein: CASSRTWRNQPQHF

D gene: .
V gene: TRBV29-1
J gene: TRBJ1-1
clone size: .
CDR3 DNA: TGCAGCGCCGAACGGGGGCAGGACACTGAAGCTTTCTTT
CDR3 protein: CSAERGQDTEAFF